The T cell receptor (beta chain) under discussion was sequenced for a study of metastatic and nonmetastatic thyroid tumors. On the study more broadly: Repertoires from blood and tumor or nodule tissue of malignant and benign thyroid patients were compared.

No treatment had been given to any patient before thyroid surgery. This clone was detected ten times or more. Its matching antigen is unknown. TCRdb re-called the PCR reads through MiXCR. This sample has 8,500 to 13,000 clones, with around 12% found just once. Study-wide results and caveats: According to reports, the diversity of TCR beta was significantly higher in malignant thyroid tumors than in benign nodules, and this held in both blood and tumor samples.

Trimming took off 0 bases at V and 3 bases at J, with 12 bases between the two ends. The germline V gene has CDR1 SQVTM and CDR2 ANQGSEA. This CDR3 has 14 residues. The TCR originated in a female donor with papillary thyroid cancer or a benign thyroid nodule (not recorded which). Some clones in this sample may be carry-over from other donors' samples. The sequencing input was blood. V is TRBV29-1 and J is TRBJ2-7; the D gene is possibly TRBD1 (6 bases). The CDR3 coding sequence is TGCAGCGTTGAAGATGCACAGGGTGGCTACGAGCAGTACTTC. It encodes CSVEDAQGGYEQYF.